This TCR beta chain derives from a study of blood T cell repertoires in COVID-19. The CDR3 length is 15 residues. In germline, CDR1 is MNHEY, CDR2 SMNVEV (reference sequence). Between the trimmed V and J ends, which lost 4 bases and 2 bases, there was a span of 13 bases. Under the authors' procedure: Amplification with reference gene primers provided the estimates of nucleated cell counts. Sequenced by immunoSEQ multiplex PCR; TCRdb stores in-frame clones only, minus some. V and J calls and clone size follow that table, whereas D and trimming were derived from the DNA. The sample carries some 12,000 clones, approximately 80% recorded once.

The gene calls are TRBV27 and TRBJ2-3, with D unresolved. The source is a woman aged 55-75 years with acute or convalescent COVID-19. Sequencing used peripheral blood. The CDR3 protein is CASSYLRGNTDTQYF. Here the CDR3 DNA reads TGTGCCAGCAGTTATCTGCGCGGAAACACAGATACGCAGTATTTT.